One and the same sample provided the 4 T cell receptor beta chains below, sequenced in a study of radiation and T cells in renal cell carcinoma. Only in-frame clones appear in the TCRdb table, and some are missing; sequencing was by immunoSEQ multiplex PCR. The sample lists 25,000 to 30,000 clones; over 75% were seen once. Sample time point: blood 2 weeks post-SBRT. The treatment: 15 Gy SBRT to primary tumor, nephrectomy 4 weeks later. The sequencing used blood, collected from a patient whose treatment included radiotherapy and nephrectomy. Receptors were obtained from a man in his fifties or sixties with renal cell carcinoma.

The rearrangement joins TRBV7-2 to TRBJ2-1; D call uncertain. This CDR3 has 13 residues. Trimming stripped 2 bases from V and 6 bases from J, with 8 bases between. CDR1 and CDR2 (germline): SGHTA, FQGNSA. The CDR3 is CASSLTAVNEQFF. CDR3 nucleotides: TGTGCCAGCAGCTTAACGGCGGTCAATGAGCAGTTCTTC.

DNA for the CDR3: TGCAGTGCTCAGCGAGGCGAGCAGTTCTTC. Translation gives CSAQRGEQFF. V gene TRBV20-1 combines with J gene TRBJ2-1; no clear D. Deletions cut 5 bases from V and 10 bases from J, with 9 bases between. The length of the CDR3 is 10 residues. Germline lookup yields CDR1 DFQATT and CDR2 SNEGSKA (reference sequence).

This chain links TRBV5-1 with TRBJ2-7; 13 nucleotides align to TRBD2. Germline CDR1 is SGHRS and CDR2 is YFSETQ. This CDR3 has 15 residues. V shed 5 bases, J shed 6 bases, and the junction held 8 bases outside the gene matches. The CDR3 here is CASSPGLAGDLEQYF. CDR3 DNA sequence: TGCGCCAGCAGTCCTGGACTAGCGGGAGATCTCGAGCAGTACTTC.

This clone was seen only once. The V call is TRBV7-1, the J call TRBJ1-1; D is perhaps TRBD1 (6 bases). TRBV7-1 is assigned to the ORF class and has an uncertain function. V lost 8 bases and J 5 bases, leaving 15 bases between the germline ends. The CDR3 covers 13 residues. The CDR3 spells CASAGAGRTEAFF. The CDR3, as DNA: TGTGCCAGCGCAGGGGCAGGGCGTACTGAAGCTTTCTTT.